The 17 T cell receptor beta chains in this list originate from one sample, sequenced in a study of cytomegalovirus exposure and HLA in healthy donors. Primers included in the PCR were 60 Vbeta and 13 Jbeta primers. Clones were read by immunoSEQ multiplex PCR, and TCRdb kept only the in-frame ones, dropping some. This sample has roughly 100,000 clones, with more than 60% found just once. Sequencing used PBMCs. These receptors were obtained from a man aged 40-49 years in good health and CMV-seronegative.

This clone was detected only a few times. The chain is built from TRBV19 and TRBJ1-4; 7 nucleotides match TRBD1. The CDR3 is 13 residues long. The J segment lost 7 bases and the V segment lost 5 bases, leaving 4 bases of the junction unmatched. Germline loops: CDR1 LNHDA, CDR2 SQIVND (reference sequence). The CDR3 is CASSGTEREKLFF. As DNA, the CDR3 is TGTGCCAGTAGTGGGACAGAGCGTGAAAAACTGTTTTTT.

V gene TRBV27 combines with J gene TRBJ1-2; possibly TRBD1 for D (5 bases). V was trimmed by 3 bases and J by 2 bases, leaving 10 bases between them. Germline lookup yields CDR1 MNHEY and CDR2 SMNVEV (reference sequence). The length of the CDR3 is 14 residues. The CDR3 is CASSFGRENYGYTF. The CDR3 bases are TGTGCCAGCAGTTTCGGCAGGGAAAACTATGGCTACACCTTC.

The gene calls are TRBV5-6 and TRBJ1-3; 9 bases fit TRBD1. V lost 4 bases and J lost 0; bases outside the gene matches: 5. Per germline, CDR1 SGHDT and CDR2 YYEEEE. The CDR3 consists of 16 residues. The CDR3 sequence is CASSPDRGFSGNTIYF. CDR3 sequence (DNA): TGTGCCAGCAGCCCGGACAGGGGCTTCTCTGGAAACACCATATATTTT.

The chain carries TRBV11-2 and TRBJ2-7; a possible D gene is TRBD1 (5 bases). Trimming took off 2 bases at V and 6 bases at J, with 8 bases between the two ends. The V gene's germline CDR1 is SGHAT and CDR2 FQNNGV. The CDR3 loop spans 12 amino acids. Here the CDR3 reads CASSLSGAEQYF. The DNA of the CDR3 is TGTGCCAGCAGCTTATCTGGGGCCGAGCAGTACTTC.

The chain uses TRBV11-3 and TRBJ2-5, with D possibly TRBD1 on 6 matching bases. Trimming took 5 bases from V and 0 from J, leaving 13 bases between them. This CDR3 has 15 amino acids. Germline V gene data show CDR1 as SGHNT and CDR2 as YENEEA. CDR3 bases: TGTGCCAGCAGCCCATCAACAGGGTACCAAGAGACCCAGTACTTC. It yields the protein CASSPSTGYQETQYF. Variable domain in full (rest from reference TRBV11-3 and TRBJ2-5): EAGVVQSPRYKIIEKKQPVAFWCNPISGHNTLYWYLQNLGQGPELLIRYENEEAVDDSQLPKDRFSAERLKGVDSTLKIQPAELGDSAVYLCASSPSTGYQETQYFGPGTRLLVL.

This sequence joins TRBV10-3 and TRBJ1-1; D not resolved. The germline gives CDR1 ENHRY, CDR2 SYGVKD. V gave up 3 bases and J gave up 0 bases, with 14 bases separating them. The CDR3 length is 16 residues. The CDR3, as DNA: TGTGCCATCAGTGACTTACCGGGAGGCATGAACACTGAAGCTTTCTTT. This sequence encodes CAISDLPGGMNTEAFF.

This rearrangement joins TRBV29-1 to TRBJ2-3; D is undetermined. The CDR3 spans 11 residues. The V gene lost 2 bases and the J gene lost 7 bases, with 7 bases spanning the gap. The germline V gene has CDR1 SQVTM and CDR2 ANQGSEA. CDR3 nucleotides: TGCAGCGTTGAACTAGTTCATACGCAGTATTTT. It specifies CSVELVHTQYF.

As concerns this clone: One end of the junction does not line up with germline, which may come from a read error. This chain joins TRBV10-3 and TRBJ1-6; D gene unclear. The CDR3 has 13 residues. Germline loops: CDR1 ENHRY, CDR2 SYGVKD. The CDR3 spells CAIREYGGSPLHF. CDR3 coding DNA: TGTGCCATCAGAGAGTACGGAGGTTCACCCCTCCACTTT.

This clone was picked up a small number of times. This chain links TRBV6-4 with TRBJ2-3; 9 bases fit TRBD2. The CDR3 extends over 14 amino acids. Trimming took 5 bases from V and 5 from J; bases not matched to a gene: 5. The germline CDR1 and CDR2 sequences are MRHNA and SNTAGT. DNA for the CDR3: TGTGCCAGCAGTTACGCGGGGGGGCAAGATACGCAGTATTTT. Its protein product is CASSYAGGQDTQYF.

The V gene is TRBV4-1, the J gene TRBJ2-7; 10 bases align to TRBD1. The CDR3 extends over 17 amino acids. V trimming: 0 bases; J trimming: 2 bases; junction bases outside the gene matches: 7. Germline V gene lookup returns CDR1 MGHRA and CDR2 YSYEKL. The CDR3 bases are TGCGCCAGCAGCCAAGATTTGGACAGGGGGGCGGCCTACGAGCAGTACTTC. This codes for CASSQDLDRGAAYEQYF.

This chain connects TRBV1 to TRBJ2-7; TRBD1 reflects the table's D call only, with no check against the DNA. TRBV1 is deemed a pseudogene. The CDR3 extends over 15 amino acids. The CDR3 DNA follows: TGCACCAGCAATGCGTTAGACAGGGATTCCTACGAGCAGTACTTC. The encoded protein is CTSNALDRDSYEQYF.

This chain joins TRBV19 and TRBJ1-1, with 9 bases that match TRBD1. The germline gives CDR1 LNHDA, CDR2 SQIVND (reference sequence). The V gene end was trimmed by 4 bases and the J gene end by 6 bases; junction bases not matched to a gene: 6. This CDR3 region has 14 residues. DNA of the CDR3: TGTGCCAGTAGTACTGGACAGGGGTTGGCTGAAGCTTTCTTT. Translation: CASSTGQGLAEAFF. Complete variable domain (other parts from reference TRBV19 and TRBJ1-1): DGGITQSPKYLFRKEGQNVTLSCEQNLNHDAMYWYRQDPGQGLRLIYYSQIVNDFQKGDIAEGYSVSREKKESFPLTVTSAQKNPTAFYLCASSTGQGLAEAFFGQGTRLTVV.

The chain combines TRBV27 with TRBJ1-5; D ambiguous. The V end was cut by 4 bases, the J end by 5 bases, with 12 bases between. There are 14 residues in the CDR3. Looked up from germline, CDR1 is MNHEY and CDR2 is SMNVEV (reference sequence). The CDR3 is CASSSAWGDQPQHF. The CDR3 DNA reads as TGTGCCAGCAGTTCTGCCTGGGGAGATCAGCCCCAGCATTTT.

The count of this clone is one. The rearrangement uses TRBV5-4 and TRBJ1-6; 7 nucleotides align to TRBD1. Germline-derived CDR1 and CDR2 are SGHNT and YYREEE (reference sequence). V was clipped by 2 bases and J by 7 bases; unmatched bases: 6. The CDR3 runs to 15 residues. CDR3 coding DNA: TGTGCCAGCAGCTTAAACAGGGGTGGGAATTCACCCCTCCACTTT. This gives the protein CASSLNRGGNSPLHF. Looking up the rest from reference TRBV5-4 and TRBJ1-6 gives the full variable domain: ETGVTQSPTHLIKTRGQQVTLRCSSQSGHNTVSWYQQALGQGPQFIFQYYREEENGRGNFPPRFSGLQFPNYSSELNVNALELDDSALYLCASSLNRGGNSPLHFGNGTRLTVT.

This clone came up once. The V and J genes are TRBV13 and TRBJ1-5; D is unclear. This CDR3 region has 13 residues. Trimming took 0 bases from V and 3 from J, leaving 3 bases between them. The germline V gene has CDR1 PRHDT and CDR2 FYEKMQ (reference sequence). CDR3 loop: CASSLGLNQPQHF. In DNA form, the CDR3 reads TGTGCCAGCAGCTTAGGACTCAATCAGCCCCAGCATTTT.

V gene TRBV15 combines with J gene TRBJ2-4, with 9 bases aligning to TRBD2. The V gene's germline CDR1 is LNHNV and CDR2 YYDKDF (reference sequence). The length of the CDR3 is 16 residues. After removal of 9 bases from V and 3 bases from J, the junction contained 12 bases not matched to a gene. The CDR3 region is CATGAGGVALKNIQYF. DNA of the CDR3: TGTGCCACAGGGGCGGGAGGGGTCGCACTCAAAAACATTCAGTACTTC. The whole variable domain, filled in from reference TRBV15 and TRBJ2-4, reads DAMVIQNPRYQVTQFGKPVTLSCSQTLNHNVMYWYQQKSSQAPKLLFHYYDKDFNNEADTPDNFQSRRPNTSFCFLDIRSPGLGDTAMYLCATGAGGVALKNIQYFGAGTRLSVL.

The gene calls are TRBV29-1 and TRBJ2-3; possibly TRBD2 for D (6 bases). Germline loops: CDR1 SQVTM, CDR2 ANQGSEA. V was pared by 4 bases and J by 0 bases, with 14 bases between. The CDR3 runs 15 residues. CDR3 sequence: CSVVAVKGSTDTQYF. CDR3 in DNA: TGCAGCGTTGTAGCGGTGAAGGGTAGCACAGATACGCAGTATTTT.